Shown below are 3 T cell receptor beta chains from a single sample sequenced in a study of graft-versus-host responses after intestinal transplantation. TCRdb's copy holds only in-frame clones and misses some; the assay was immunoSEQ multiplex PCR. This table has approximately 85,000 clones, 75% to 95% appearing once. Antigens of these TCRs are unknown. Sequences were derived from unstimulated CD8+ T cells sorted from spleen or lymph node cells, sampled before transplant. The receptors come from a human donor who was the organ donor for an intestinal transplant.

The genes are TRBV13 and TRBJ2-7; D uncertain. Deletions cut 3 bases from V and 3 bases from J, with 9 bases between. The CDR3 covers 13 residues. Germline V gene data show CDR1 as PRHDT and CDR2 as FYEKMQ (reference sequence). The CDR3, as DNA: TGTGCCAGCAGCTTCCACGATTACTACGAGCAGTACTTC. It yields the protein CASSFHDYYEQYF.

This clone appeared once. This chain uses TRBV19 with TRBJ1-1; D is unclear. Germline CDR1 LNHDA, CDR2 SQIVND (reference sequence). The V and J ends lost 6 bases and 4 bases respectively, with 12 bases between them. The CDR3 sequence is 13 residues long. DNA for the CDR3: TGTGCCAGTAGCGCGGGTTTGCGCACTGAAGCTTTCTTT. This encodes CASSAGLRTEAFF.

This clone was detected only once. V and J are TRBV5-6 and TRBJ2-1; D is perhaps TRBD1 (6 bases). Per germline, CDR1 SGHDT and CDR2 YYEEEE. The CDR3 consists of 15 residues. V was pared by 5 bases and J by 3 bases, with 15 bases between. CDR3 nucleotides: TGTGCCAGCAGTTACGACAGGCACAACTACAATGAGCAGTTCTTC. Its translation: CASSYDRHNYNEQFF.